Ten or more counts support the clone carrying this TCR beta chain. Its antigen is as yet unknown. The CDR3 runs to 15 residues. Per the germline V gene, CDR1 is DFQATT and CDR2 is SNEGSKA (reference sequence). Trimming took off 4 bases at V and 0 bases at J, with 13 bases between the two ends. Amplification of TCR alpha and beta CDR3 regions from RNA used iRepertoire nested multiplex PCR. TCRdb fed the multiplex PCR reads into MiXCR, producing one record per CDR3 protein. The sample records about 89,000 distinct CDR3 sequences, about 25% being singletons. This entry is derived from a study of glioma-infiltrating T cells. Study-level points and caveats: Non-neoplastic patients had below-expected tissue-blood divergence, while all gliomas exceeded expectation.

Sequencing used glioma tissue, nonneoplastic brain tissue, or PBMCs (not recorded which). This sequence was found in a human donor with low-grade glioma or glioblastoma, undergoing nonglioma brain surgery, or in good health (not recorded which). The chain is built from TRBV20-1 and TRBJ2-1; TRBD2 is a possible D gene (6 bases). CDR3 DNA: TGCAGTGCTAAAATTAGCGGTCTCTCCTACAATGAGCAGTTCTTC. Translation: CSAKISGLSYNEQFF.